Following are 27 T cell receptor beta chains from one sample sequenced in a study of cytomegalovirus exposure and HLA in healthy donors (TCRdb year 2017). Receptor libraries were prepared by the immunoSEQ multiplex PCR assay. For the multiplex PCR, a mixture combining 60 forward primers for TCR Vbeta segments and 13 reverse primers for TCR Jbeta segments was used. Held by TCRdb, this immuneACCESS table contains in-frame sequences only and omits some clones. Under half of the omission traces to an unresolved V gene where checked; the cause of the rest is unknown. A total of roughly 99,000 clones appear in this sample, over 60% of them only once. The ten largest clonotypes hold 16% of the sample. Sample: PBMCs. These receptors were obtained from a man aged 55-75 years in good health and CMV-seropositive.

This clone came up a few times. In the same sample, other DNA sequences code for this CDR3. This chain joins TRBV5-6 and TRBJ1-1, with D perhaps matching TRBD1 (6 bases). CDR1 is SGHDT, CDR2 YYEEEE, per germline. The CDR3 length is 13 residues. V was clipped by 3 bases and J by 4 bases, with 10 bases between them. CDR3 in DNA: TGTGCCAGCAGCTGGAGGGGGGGCACTGAAGCTTTCTTT. This encodes CASSWRGGTEAFF.

V is TRBV19 and J is TRBJ1-6; TRBD1 is a possible D gene (6 bases). The CDR3 extends over 14 amino acids. CDR1 is LNHDA, CDR2 SQIVND, per germline (reference sequence). Trimming stripped 7 bases from V and 4 bases from J, with 11 bases between. CDR3 loop: CASTTTGYNSPLHF. CDR3 nucleotides: TGTGCCAGTACCACCACAGGGTATAATTCACCCCTCCACTTT. Based on the CDR3 plus reference TRBV19 and TRBJ1-6, the full variable domain is DGGITQSPKYLFRKEGQNVTLSCEQNLNHDAMYWYRQDPGQGLRLIYYSQIVNDFQKGDIAEGYSVSREKKESFPLTVTSAQKNPTAFYLCASTTTGYNSPLHFGNGTRLTVT.

CDR3 bases: TGCGCCAGCAGCACAATGACTAGTGACACCGGGGAGCTGTTTTTT. This encodes CASSTMTSDTGELFF. The rearrangement links TRBV5-1 to TRBJ2-2, with D perhaps TRBD2 (6 bases). Germline lookup yields CDR1 SGHRS and CDR2 YFSETQ. Trimming removed 4 bases at V and 3 bases at J, with 13 bases between. The CDR3 covers 15 residues. The whole variable domain, filled in from reference TRBV5-1 and TRBJ2-2, reads KAGVTQTPRYLIKTRGQQVTLSCSPISGHRSVSWYQQTPGQGLQFLFEYFSETQRNKGNFPGRFSGRQFSNSRSEMNVSTLELGDSALYLCASSTMTSDTGELFFGEGSRLTVL.

V is TRBV27 and J is TRBJ2-5; TRBD1 agrees at 8 bases. This CDR3 is 14 amino acids long. Germline CDR1 reads MNHEY; CDR2 reads SMNVEV (reference sequence). Trimming removed 3 bases from V and 4 bases from J; junction bases left unmatched: 4. The CDR3, as DNA: TGTGCCAGCAGTTTCAGGGGGCATCTAGAGACCCAGTACTTC. It codes for CASSFRGHLETQYF.

V and J are TRBV21-1 and TRBJ2-2; the table's TRBD1 call for D was not verified on the DNA. TRBV21-1 is marked as a pseudogene. The CDR3 is 17 amino acids. For the CDR3, the DNA is TGTGCCAGCAGCGACGTAGGGACAGAATTGAACACCGGGGAGCTGTTTTTT. Its translation: CASSDVGTELNTGELFF.

This chain connects TRBV11-2 to TRBJ2-4; D perhaps matches TRBD2 (7 bases). V dropped 0 bases and J dropped 4 bases, with 10 bases sitting between them. The V gene's germline CDR1 is SGHAT and CDR2 FQNNGV. CDR3 length: 15 residues. The CDR3 reads CASSLEGGEKNIQYF. The CDR3 DNA reads TGTGCCAGCAGCTTAGAAGGGGGGGAAAAAAACATTCAGTACTTC.

This chain links TRBV20-1 with TRBJ1-1; unclear D gene. Deletions cut 0 bases from V and 10 bases from J, with 9 bases between. The V gene's germline CDR1 is DFQATT and CDR2 SNEGSKA (reference sequence). The CDR3 covers 11 residues. This chain's CDR3 is CSARDSIVAFF. The CDR3 DNA is TGCAGTGCTAGAGATTCGATAGTAGCTTTCTTT.

This chain links TRBV7-9 with TRBJ2-3, with 7 bases matching TRBD2. CDR3 length: 14 residues. Germline V lookup: CDR1 SEHNR, CDR2 FQNEAQ (reference sequence). J gave up 2 bases and V 5 bases, and 4 bases lay outside the gene matches. The CDR3 region is CASSLSGTTDTQYF. CDR3 sequence (DNA): TGTGCCAGCAGCCTCAGCGGGACCACAGATACGCAGTATTTT.

The chain couples TRBV11-2 to TRBJ1-5; no firm D call. The CDR3 contains 14 residues. V lost 0 bases to trimming and J lost 0 bases, with 3 bases between them. Germline CDR1 is SGHAT and CDR2 is FQNNGV. CDR3 sequence reads: CASSLDGSNQPQHF. The CDR3 DNA follows: TGTGCCAGCAGCTTAGACGGTAGCAATCAGCCCCAGCATTTT.

The chain links TRBV5-1 to TRBJ2-2; 9 positions match TRBD2. This CDR3 has 16 amino acids. Germline V lookup: CDR1 SGHRS, CDR2 YFSETQ. V gave up 2 bases and J gave up 4 bases; unmatched junction bases: 6. CDR3 region: CASSFEASGVTGELFF. The CDR3 bases are TGCGCCAGCAGCTTCGAGGCTAGCGGGGTCACCGGGGAGCTGTTTTTT.

The chain employs TRBV4-1 and TRBJ1-2, with a possible D match to TRBD1 (6 bases). The CDR3 totals 12 residues. CDR1 and CDR2 from the germline V gene are MGHRA and YSYEKL. Trimming removed 7 bases at V and 5 bases at J, with 11 bases between. CDR3 loop: CASKGGQYGYTF. DNA for the CDR3: TGCGCCAGCAAAGGGGGTCAGTATGGCTACACCTTC.

This clone appeared a single time. CDR3 residues: CASSPLPGTGLYEQYF. The DNA for the CDR3 is TGTGCCAGCAGCCCTCTACCAGGGACAGGGTTGTACGAGCAGTACTTC. The rearrangement links TRBV11-2 to TRBJ2-7, with 9 bases matching TRBD1. The CDR3 is made up of 16 amino acids. Germline CDR1 and CDR2: SGHAT and FQNNGV. V was clipped by 5 bases and J by 4 bases; unmatched bases: 12.

The V call is TRBV27, the J call TRBJ1-5; D uncertain. CDR3 length: 13 residues. Germline loops: CDR1 MNHEY, CDR2 SMNVEV (reference sequence). V was clipped by 0 bases and J by 6 bases, with 6 bases between them. The CDR3 DNA sequence: TGTGCCAGCAGTTTATCCTCCCGTCAGCCCCAGCATTTT. This translates into CASSLSSRQPQHF.

The chain couples TRBV10-2 to TRBJ2-2; D is perhaps TRBD2 (5 bases). V was trimmed by 8 bases and J by 5 bases, leaving 9 bases between them. CDR1 is WSHSY, CDR2 SAAADI, per germline. This CDR3 comprises 12 residues. CDR3 DNA: TGCGCCAGCGAGGGTGGGACCGGGGAGCTGTTTTTT. Translating gives CASEGGTGELFF.

The J gene is TRBJ2-3, the V gene TRBV7-9, with TRBD1 matching over 7 bases. Germline lookup yields CDR1 SEHNR and CDR2 FQNEAQ (reference sequence). With V trimmed by 8 bases and J by 2 bases, 10 bases remained unmatched. This CDR3 has 15 amino acids. The CDR3 DNA follows: TGTGCCAGCTGCCCACAGGGGTTACCCACAGATACGCAGTATTTT. Its translation: CASCPQGLPTDTQYF.

V is TRBV5-4 and J is TRBJ2-1; 9 positions agree with TRBD2. CDR3 length: 16 residues. Germline trimming cut 7 bases from V and 3 bases from J; bases unmatched to any gene: 11. The germline gives CDR1 SGHNT, CDR2 YYREEE (reference sequence). Written as DNA, the CDR3 is TGTGCCAGCGCTGGCGGGGGGGCCGTGAGCTACAATGAGCAGTTCTTC. This translates into CASAGGGAVSYNEQFF.

The chain is built from TRBV6-1 and TRBJ2-5; D perhaps matches TRBD2 (7 bases). V was shortened by 3 bases and J by 5 bases, with 10 bases between the two germline ends. Germline lookup yields CDR1 MNHNS and CDR2 SASEGT. The CDR3 has 13 amino acids. For the CDR3, the DNA is TGTGCCAGCAGTGAGGGGGGGCGGGAGACCCAGTACTTC. This codes for CASSEGGRETQYF.

This chain joins TRBV5-1 and TRBJ2-5; 7 nucleotides match TRBD2. Germline V lookup: CDR1 SGHRS, CDR2 YFSETQ. The CDR3 has 14 residues. J was trimmed by 4 bases and V by 6 bases; bases with no gene match: 9. The CDR3 spells CASTPWGGGETQYF. CDR3 nucleotides: TGCGCCAGCACCCCTTGGGGGGGTGGAGAGACCCAGTACTTC.

The rearrangement joins TRBV10-3 to TRBJ1-1; D may be TRBD1 (5 bases). The CDR3 totals 16 residues. Trimming shortened V by 2 bases and J by 0 bases, and 13 bases separated the two germline ends. Germline V gene lookup returns CDR1 ENHRY and CDR2 SYGVKD. DNA for the CDR3: TGTGCCATCAGTGAGCGCGCAGGGCCGGTGAACACTGAAGCTTTCTTT. Protein sequence: CAISERAGPVNTEAFF.

The chain couples TRBV7-3 to TRBJ2-1; D gene ambiguous. With 1 base removed from V and 2 bases from J, the gap between germline ends came to 6 bases. This CDR3 spans 14 amino acids. CDR1 SGHTA and CDR2 FQGTGA come from the germline V gene. CDR3 DNA: TGTGCCAGCAGCTTAAGCGGAGCCTACAATGAGCAGTTCTTC. Translating gives CASSLSGAYNEQFF. Combining the CDR3 with reference TRBV7-3 and TRBJ2-1 gives the whole variable domain GAGVSQTPSNKVTEKGKYVELRCDPISGHTALYWYRQSLGQGPEFLIYFQGTGAADDSGLPNDRFFAVRPEGSVSTLKIQRTERGDSAVYLCASSLSGAYNEQFFGPGTRLTVL.

The chain joins TRBV5-1 to TRBJ2-4, with 9 positions matching TRBD1. Germline assignment: CDR1 SGHRS and CDR2 YFSETQ. The CDR3 covers 16 residues. V shed 0 bases, J shed 4 bases, and the junction held 5 bases outside the gene matches. In DNA form, the CDR3 reads TGCGCCAGCAGCTTGGTTGGGACAGGGCCAAAAAACATTCAGTACTTC. Residues: CASSLVGTGPKNIQYF.

The chain joins TRBV4-1 to TRBJ2-5, with TRBD2 identical over 9 bases. V was clipped by 3 bases and J by 2 bases; unmatched bases: 16. The CDR3 runs to 19 residues. Germline assignment: CDR1 MGHRA and CDR2 YSYEKL. The CDR3 DNA reads TGCGCCAGCAGCCACCCCATGTCTAGCGGGGCGATAGCGCAAGAGACCCAGTACTTC. Translated, it gives CASSHPMSSGAIAQETQYF.

This clone has just a few counts. The chain combines TRBV5-1 with TRBJ2-2, with 10 bases identical to TRBD1. The germline V gene encodes CDR1 SGHRS and CDR2 YFSETQ. The CDR3 has 17 residues. The V segment lost 4 bases and the J segment 7 bases; nucleotides outside the gene matches: 13. CDR3 in amino acids: CASSQVLGTGVGGELFF. As DNA, the CDR3 is TGCGCCAGCAGCCAGGTCCTTGGGACAGGGGTTGGCGGGGAGCTGTTTTTT. Based on the CDR3 plus reference TRBV5-1 and TRBJ2-2, the full variable domain is KAGVTQTPRYLIKTRGQQVTLSCSPISGHRSVSWYQQTPGQGLQFLFEYFSETQRNKGNFPGRFSGRQFSNSRSEMNVSTLELGDSALYLCASSQVLGTGVGGELFFGEGSRLTVL.

J is TRBJ1-1 and V is TRBV5-6; tentatively, D is TRBD1 (5 bases). CDR1 is SGHDT and CDR2 is YYEEEE in the germline V gene. This CDR3 spans 15 amino acids. The germline V and J ends were trimmed by 0 bases and 3 bases, with 12 bases remaining between them. In DNA form, the CDR3 reads TGTGCCAGCAGCTTGGTGAGGACACCCGACACTGAAGCTTTCTTT. Encoded protein: CASSLVRTPDTEAFF.

The rearrangement joins TRBV2 to TRBJ2-5, with a tentative D call TRBD2 (5 bases). V lost 7 bases and J lost 2, with 11 bases in between. The CDR3 sequence is 13 residues long. Germline V gene data show CDR1 as SNHLY and CDR2 as FYNNEI. CDR3 in DNA: TGTGCCAGCACCGACCGGGGTCAAGAGACCCAGTACTTC. It yields the protein CASTDRGQETQYF.

The count of this clone is one. The gene calls are TRBV9 and TRBJ2-3, with 10 bases aligning to TRBD2. CDR3 size: 15 residues. Trimming removed 7 bases from V and 1 base from J; junction bases left unmatched: 6. Germline CDR1 and CDR2: SGDLS and YYNGEE. The DNA of the CDR3 is TGTGCCAGCGGCCAAGCGGGAGGGGGCACAGATACGCAGTATTTT. Encoded protein: CASGQAGGGTDTQYF.

V gene TRBV5-1 combines with J gene TRBJ1-2; D remains unclear. Germline lookup yields CDR1 SGHRS and CDR2 YFSETQ. The CDR3 has 13 residues. The V end lost 5 bases, the J end lost 8 bases, and 16 bases lay between the germline ends. The CDR3 protein is CASREERTKGYTF. Here the CDR3 DNA reads TGCGCCAGCAGGGAAGAACGGACTAAAGGCTACACCTTC.